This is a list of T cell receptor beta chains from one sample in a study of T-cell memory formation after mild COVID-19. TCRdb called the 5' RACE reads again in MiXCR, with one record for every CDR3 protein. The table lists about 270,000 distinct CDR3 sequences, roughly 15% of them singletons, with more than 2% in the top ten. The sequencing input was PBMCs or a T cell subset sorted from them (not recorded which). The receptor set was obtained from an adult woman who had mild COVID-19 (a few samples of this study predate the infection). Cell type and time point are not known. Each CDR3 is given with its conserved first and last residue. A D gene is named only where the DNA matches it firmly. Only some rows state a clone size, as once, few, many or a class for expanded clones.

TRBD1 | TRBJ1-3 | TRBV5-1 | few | CASSQWTGISGNTIYF | TGCGCCAGCAGCCAATGGACAGGGATCTCTGGAAACACCATATATTTT
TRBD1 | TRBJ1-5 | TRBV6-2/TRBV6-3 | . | CASRYDRGKGNQPQHF | TGTGCCAGCAGGTATGACAGGGGAAAGGGCAATCAGCCCCAGCATTTT
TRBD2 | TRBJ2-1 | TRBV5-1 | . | CASSLSGGGPNEQFF | TGCGCCAGCAGCTTGTCGGGGGGGGGCCCCAATGAGCAGTTCTTC
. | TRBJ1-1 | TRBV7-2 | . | CASSLATPNTEAFF | TGTGCCAGCAGCTTAGCGACCCCTAACACTGAAGCTTTCTTT
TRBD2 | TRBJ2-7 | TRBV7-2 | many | CASRTTSGRADEQYF | TGTGCCAGCCGAACTACTAGCGGGAGGGCCGACGAGCAGTACTTC
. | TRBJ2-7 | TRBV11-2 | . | CASSPTGGDEQYF | TGTGCCAGCAGCCCTACAGGCGGGGACGAGCAGTACTTC
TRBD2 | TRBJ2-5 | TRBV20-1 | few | CSARDGLAGMETQYF | TGCAGTGCTAGAGATGGACTAGCGGGAATGGAGACCCAGTACTTC
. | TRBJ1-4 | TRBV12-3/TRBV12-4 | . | CASHNGQGNEKLFF | TGTGCCAGCCACAACGGGCAGGGAAACGAAAAACTGTTTTTT
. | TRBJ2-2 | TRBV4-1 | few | CASSQDGRRNGELFF | TGCGCCAGCAGCCAAGATGGAAGAAGAAACGGGGAGCTGTTTTTT
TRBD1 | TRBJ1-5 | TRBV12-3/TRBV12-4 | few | CASSEGQANNQPQHF | TGTGCCAGCAGTGAAGGACAGGCCAACAATCAGCCCCAGCATTTT
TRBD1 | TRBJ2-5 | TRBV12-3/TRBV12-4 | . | CASRWDSQETQYF | TGTGCCAGCAGGTGGGACAGTCAAGAGACCCAGTACTTC
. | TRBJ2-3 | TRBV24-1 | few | CATRRGWGTDTQYF | TGTGCCACCAGGAGAGGCTGGGGAACAGATACGCAGTATTTT
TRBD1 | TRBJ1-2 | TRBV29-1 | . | CSVSPTGGGGYGYTF | TGCAGCGTCTCTCCCACAGGGGGCGGTGGGTATGGCTACACCTTC
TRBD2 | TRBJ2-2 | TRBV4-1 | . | CASSQVLAGRTGELFF | TGCGCCAGCAGCCAAGTACTAGCGGGGAGGACCGGGGAGCTGTTTTTT
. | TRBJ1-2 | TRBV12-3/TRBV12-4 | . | CASSLGSLKGGYTF | TGTGCCAGCAGTTTGGGCAGTCTTAAAGGGGGCTACACCTTC
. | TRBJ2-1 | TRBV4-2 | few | CASSQEGSVNSYNEQFF | TGTGCCAGCAGCCAAGAGGGTAGCGTTAACTCCTACAATGAGCAGTTCTTC
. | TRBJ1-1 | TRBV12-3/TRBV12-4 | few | CASSLQAMNTEAFF | TGTGCCAGCAGTCTACAGGCCATGAACACTGAAGCTTTCTTT
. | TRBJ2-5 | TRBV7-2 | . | CASSFQAVQETQYF | TGTGCCAGCAGCTTTCAGGCAGTACAAGAGACCCAGTACTTC
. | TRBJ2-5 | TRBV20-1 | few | CSARIGGFGETQYF | TGCAGTGCTAGGATTGGGGGGTTCGGGGAGACCCAGTACTTC
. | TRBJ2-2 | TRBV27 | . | CASSFIPGELFF | TGTGCCAGCAGTTTTATTCCCGGGGAGCTGTTTTTT
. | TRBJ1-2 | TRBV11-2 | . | CASSFGGTQSNYGYTF | TGTGCCAGCAGCTTTGGGGGGACCCAATCTAACTATGGCTACACCTTC
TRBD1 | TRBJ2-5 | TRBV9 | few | CASSVQGQGARETQYF | TGTGCCAGCAGCGTACAAGGACAGGGGGCGCGAGAGACCCAGTACTTC
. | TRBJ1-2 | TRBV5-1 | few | CASSLPGPYGYTF | TGCGCCAGCAGCTTGCCCGGGCCCTATGGCTACACCTTC
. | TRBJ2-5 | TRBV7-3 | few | CASSSRLGETQYF | TGTGCCAGCAGCTCACGACTAGGGGAGACCCAGTACTTC
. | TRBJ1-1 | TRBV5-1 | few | CASSFTGLKGGTEAFF | TGCGCCAGCAGCTTTACAGGGTTAAAGGGCGGCACTGAAGCTTTCTTT
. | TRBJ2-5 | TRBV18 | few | CASSPPGGVKETQYF | TGTGCCAGCTCACCCCCAGGGGGGGTGAAAGAGACCCAGTACTTC
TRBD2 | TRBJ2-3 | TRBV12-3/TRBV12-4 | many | CASSYLTSGMVTQYF | TGTGCCAGCAGTTACCTGACTAGCGGGATGGTTACGCAGTATTTT
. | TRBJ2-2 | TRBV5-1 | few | CASCKSGNTGELFF | TGCGCCAGCTGTAAGTCGGGGAACACCGGGGAGCTGTTTTTT
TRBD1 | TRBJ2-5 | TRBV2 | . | CASSQGQGRQETQYF | TGTGCCAGCAGTCAGGGACAGGGGCGACAAGAGACCCAGTACTTC
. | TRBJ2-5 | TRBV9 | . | CASSAGNTGHLQETQYF | TGTGCCAGCAGCGCGGGGAACACTGGACATTTACAAGAGACCCAGTACTTC
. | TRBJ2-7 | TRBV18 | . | CASSPTGTFGYEQYF | TGTGCCAGCTCACCAACCGGGACTTTTGGATACGAGCAGTACTTC
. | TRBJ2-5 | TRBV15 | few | CATSRRTGGETQYF | TGTGCCACCAGCAGAAGGACAGGAGGGGAGACCCAGTACTTC
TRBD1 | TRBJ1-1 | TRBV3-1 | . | CASGTGGTEAFF | TGTGCCAGTGGGACAGGGGGAACTGAAGCTTTCTTT
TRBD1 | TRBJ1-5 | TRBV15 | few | CATSREGQVNQPQHF | TGTGCCACCAGCAGAGAGGGACAGGTCAATCAGCCCCAGCATTTT
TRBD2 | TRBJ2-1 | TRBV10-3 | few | CAISELAGGPHEQFF | TGTGCCATCAGTGAGTTAGCGGGGGGGCCCCACGAGCAGTTCTTC
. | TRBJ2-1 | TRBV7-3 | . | CASSLMPGRGNEQFF | TGTGCCAGCAGCTTAATGCCGGGACGGGGCAATGAGCAGTTCTTC
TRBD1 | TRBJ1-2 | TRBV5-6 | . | CASSLNRGRYGYTF | TGTGCCAGCAGCTTGAACAGGGGTCGGTATGGCTACACCTTC
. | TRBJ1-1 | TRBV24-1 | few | CATQDSMNTEAFF | TGTGCCACCCAAGACAGCATGAACACTGAAGCTTTCTTT
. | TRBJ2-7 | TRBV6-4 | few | CASSDSQPAPIYEQYF | TGTGCCAGCAGTGACTCCCAGCCGGCCCCCATCTACGAGCAGTACTTC
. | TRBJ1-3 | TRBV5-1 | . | CASSLVSLRLSGNTIYF | TGCGCCAGCAGCTTGGTATCTCTACGTCTCTCTGGAAACACCATATATTTT
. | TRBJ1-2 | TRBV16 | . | CASSQDRFGYTF | TGTGCCAGCAGCCAAGATAGGTTCGGCTACACCTTC
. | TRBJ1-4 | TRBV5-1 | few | CASSWGGWSTGLGEKLFF | TGCGCCAGCAGCTGGGGAGGATGGTCGACAGGATTAGGGGAAAAACTGTTTTTT
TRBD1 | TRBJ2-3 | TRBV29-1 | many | CSVAGQGTDTQYF | TGCAGCGTGGCGGGACAGGGGACAGATACGCAGTATTTT
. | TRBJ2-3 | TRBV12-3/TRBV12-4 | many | CASRRGTDTQYF | TGTGCCAGCAGAAGAGGCACAGATACGCAGTATTTT
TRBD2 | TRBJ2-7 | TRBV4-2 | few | CASSQASGKVGEQYF | TGTGCCAGCAGCCAAGCTAGCGGGAAGGTGGGCGAGCAGTACTTC
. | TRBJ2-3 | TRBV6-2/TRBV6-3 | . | CASSSLASPGTDTQYF | TGTGCCAGCAGTTCTCTTGCTAGCCCGGGGACAGATACGCAGTATTTT
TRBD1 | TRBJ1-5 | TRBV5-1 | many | CASSAGQGVPNQPQHF | TGCGCCAGCAGCGCGGGACAGGGGGTCCCCAATCAGCCCCAGCATTTT
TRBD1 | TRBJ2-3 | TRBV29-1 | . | CSVEEPYGQGRTDTQYF | TGCAGCGTTGAAGAACCCTACGGACAGGGGAGGACAGATACGCAGTATTTT
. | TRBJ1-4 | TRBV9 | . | CASSAIPGYEGEKLFF | TGTGCCAGCAGCGCTATTCCAGGGTATGAGGGTGAAAAACTGTTTTTT
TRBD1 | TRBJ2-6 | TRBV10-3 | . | CAIRGQLGANVLTF | TGTGCCATCAGGGGACAGCTCGGGGCCAACGTCCTGACTTTC
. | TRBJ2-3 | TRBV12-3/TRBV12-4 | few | CASVRMALSALLGDPFTDTQYF | TGTGCCAGCGTACGAATGGCCTTGTCCGCTTTATTGGGGGACCCTTTCACAGATACGCAGTATTTT
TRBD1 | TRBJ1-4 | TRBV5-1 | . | CASSIDRGPSRGEKLFF | TGCGCCAGCAGCATCGACAGGGGCCCCTCTCGCGGTGAAAAACTGTTTTTT
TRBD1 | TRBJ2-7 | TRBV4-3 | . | CASSQDRQGFYEQYF | TGCGCCAGCAGCCAAGACCGACAGGGGTTCTACGAGCAGTACTTC